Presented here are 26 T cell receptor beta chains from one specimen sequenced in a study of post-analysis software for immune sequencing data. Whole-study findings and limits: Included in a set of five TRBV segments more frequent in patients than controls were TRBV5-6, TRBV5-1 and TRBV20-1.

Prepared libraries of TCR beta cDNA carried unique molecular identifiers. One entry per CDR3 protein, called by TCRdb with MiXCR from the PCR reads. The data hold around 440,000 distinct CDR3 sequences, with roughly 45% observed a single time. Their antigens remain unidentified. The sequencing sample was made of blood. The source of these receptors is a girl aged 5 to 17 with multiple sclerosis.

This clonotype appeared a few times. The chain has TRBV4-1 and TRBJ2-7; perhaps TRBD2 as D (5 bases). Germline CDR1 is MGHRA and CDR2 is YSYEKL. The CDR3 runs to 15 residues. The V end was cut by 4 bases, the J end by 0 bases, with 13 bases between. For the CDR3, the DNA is TGCGCCAGCAGCCCATCCCATGGGAGCTCCTACGAGCAGTACTTC. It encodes CASSPSHGSSYEQYF.

The CDR3 nucleotides are TGTGCCAGCAGTTCCGCGCACGGGAGAGGAGGTCGACTACCAGATACGCAGTATTTT. The encoded protein is CASSSAHGRGGRLPDTQYF. The V and J genes are TRBV28 and TRBJ2-3, with a tentative D call TRBD2 (6 bases). With 4 bases removed from V and 4 bases from J, the gap between germline ends came to 27 bases. The CDR3 is 19 amino acids. CDR1 and CDR2 (germline): MDHEN, SYDVKM.

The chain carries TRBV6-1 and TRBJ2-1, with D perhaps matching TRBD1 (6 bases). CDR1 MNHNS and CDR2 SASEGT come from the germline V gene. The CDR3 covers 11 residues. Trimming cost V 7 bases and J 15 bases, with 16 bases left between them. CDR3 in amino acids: CASKAGDRRFF. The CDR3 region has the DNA TGTGCCAGCAAGGCAGGGGACCGACGGTTCTTC.

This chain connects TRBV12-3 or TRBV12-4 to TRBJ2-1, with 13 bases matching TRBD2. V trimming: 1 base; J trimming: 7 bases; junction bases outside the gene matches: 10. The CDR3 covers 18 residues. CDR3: CASSLGRVPLAGGNEQFF. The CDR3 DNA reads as TGTGCCAGCAGTTTAGGTCGGGTCCCACTAGCGGGAGGGAATGAGCAGTTCTTC.

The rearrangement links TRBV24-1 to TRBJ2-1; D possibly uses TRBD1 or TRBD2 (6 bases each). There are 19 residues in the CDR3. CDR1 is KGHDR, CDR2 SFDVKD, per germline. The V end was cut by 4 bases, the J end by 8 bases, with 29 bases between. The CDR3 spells CATSDLGRGEEGNGDEQFF. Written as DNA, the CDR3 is TGTGCCACCAGTGACCTGGGAAGGGGGGAAGAGGGAAATGGGGATGAGCAGTTCTTC.

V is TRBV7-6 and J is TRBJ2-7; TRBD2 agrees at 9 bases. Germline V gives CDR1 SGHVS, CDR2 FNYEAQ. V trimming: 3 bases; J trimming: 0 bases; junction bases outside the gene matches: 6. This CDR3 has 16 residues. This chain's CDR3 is CASSFSGGRASYEQYF. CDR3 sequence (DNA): TGTGCCAGCAGCTTTTCCGGCGGGAGGGCCTCCTACGAGCAGTACTTC. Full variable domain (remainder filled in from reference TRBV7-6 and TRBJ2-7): GAGVSQSPRYKVTKRGQDVALRCDPISGHVSLYWYRQALGQGPEFLTYFNYEAQQDKSGLPNDRFSAERPEGSISTLTIQRTEQRDSAMYRCASSFSGGRASYEQYFGPGTRLTVT.

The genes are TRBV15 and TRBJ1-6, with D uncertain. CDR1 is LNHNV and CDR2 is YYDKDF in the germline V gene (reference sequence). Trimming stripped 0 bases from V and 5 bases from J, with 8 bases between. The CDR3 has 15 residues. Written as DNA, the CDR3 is TGTGCCACCAGCAGAGAACAGCCGAATAATTCACCCCTCCACTTT. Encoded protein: CATSREQPNNSPLHF.

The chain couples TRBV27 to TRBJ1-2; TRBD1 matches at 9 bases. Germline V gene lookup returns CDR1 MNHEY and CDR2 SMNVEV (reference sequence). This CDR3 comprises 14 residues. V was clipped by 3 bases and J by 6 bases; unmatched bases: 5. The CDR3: CASSFKTGGDGYTF. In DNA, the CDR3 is TGTGCCAGCAGTTTCAAGACAGGGGGGGATGGCTACACCTTC.

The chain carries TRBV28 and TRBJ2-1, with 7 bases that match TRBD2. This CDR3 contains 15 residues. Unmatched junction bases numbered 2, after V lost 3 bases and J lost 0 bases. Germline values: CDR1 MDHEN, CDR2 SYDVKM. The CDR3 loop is CASSFREASYNEQFF. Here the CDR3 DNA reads TGTGCCAGCAGTTTTCGGGAGGCCTCCTACAATGAGCAGTTCTTC.

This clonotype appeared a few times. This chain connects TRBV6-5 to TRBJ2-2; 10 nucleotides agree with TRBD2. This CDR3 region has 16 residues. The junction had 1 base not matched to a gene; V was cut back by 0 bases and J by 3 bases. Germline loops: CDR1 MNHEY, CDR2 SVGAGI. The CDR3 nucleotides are TGTGCCAGCAGTTACTCTAGCGGGAGGCACACCGGGGAGCTGTTTTTT. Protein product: CASSYSSGRHTGELFF.

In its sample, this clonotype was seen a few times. The CDR3 DNA follows: TGTGCCACCAGTGATGCACTAGCGGGGCCCAGCCATGAGCAGTACTTC. Translated: CATSDALAGPSHEQYF. This chain links TRBV24-1 with TRBJ2-5; 10 bases line up with TRBD2. V lost 3 bases to trimming and J lost 11 bases; unmatched junction nucleotides: 14. Germline V lookup: CDR1 KGHDR, CDR2 SFDVKD. There are 16 residues in the CDR3.

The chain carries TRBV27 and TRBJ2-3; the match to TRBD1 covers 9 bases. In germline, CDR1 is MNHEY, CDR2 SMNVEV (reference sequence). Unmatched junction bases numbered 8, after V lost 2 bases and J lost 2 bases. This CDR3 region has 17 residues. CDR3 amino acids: CASSLRRDRVVTDTQYF. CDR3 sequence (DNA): TGTGCCAGCAGTTTACGGAGGGACAGGGTTGTCACAGATACGCAGTATTTT.

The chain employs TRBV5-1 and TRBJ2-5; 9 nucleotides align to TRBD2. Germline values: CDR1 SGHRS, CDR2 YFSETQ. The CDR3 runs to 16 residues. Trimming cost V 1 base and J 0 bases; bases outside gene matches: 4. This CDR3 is CASSLFAGGDQETQYF. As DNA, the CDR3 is TGCGCCAGCAGCTTGTTTGCGGGAGGGGACCAAGAGACCCAGTACTTC.

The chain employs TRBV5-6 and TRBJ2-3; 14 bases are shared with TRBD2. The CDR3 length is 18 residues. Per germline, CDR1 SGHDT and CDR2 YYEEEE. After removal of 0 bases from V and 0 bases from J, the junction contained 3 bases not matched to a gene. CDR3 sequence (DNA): TGTGCCAGCAGCTTGGGGGGACTAGCGGGAGAAAGCACAGATACGCAGTATTTT. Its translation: CASSLGGLAGESTDTQYF.

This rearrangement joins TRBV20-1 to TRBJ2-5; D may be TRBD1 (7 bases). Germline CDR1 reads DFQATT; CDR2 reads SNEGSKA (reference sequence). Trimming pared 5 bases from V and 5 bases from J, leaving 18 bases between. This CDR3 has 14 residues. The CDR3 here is CSAQGGTGYETQYF. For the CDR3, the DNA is TGCAGTGCTCAGGGGGGTACCGGTTACGAGACCCAGTACTTC.

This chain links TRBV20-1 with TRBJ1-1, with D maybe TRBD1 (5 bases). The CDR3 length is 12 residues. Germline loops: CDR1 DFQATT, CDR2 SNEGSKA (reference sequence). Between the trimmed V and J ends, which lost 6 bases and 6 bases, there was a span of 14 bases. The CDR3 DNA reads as TGCAGTGCCTCGGAGGGGTTGGCTGAAGCTTTCTTT. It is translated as CSASEGLAEAFF.

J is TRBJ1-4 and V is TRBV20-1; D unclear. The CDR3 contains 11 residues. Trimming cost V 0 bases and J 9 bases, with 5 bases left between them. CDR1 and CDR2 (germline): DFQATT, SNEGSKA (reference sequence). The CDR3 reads CSARDRKKLFF. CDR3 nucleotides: TGCAGTGCTAGAGATAGGAAAAAACTGTTTTTT.

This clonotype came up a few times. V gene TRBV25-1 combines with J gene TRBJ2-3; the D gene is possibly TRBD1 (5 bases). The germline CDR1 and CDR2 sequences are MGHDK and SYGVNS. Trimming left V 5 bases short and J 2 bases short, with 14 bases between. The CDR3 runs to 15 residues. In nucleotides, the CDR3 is TGTGCCAGCAGTCCCCTAAGGGGATACACAGATACGCAGTATTTT. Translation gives CASSPLRGYTDTQYF.

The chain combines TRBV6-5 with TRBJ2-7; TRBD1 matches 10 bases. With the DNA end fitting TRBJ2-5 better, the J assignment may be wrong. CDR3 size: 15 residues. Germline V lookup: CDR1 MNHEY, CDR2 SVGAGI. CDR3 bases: TGTGCCAGCAGTCCCACGACAGGGGGCTGGGAGACCCAGTACTTC. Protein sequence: CASSPTTGGWETQYF.

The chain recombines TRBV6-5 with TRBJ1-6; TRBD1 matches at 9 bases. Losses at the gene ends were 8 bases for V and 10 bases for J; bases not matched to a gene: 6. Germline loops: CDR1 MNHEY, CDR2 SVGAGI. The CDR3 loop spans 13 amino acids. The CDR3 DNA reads TGTGCCAGCCCAGGACAGGGGAACTCACCCCTCCACTTT. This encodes CASPGQGNSPLHF.

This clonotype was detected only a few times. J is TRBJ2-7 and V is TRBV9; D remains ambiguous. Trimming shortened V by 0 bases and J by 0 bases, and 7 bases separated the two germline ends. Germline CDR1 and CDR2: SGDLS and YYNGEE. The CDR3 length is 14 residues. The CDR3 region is CASSVGYSSYEQYF. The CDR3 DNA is TGTGCCAGCAGCGTAGGATACAGCTCCTACGAGCAGTACTTC.

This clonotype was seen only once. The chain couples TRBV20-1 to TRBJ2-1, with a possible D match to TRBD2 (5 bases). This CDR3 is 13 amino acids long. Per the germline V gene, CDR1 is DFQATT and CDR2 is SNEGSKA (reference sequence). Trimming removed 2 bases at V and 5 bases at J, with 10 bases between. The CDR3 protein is CSARLGRDNEQFF. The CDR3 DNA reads TGCAGTGCTAGATTGGGGAGAGACAATGAGCAGTTCTTC.

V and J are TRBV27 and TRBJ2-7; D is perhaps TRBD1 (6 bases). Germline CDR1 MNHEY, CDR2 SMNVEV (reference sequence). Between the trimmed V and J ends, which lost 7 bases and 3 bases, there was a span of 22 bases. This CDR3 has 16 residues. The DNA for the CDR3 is TGTGCCAGCATTCCCAACAGAGGACAGCCCCACTACGAGCAGTACTTC. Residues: CASIPNRGQPHYEQYF.

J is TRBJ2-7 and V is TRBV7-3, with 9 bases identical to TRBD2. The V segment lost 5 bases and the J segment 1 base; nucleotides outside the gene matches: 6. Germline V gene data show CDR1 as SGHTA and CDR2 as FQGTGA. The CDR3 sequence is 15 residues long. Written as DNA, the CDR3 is TGTGCCAGCAGCGTAGCTAGCGGGGCTTCCTACGAGCAGTACTTC. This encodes CASSVASGASYEQYF.

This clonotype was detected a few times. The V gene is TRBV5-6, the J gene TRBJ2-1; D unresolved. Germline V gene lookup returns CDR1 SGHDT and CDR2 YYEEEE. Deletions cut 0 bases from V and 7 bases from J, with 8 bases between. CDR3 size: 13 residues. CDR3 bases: TGTGCCAGCAGCTTGGGCACAAGGAATGAGCAGTTCTTC. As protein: CASSLGTRNEQFF.

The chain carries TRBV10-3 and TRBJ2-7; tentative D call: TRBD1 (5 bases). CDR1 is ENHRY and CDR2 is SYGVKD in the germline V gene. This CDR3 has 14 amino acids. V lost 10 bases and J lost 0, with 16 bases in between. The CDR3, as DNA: TGTGCCACCCGGAACGCGGACATCTCCTACGAGCAGTACTTC. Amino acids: CATRNADISYEQYF.